This T cell receptor (beta chain) was sequenced in a study of blood T cell repertoires in COVID-19 (dated by TCRdb to 2020 to 2021). Notes on the research overall: Samples from collaborators originated in the United States, Italy and Spain and spanned both the acute and convalescent phases of COVID-19. The material from the prospective study consisted of cDNA or gDNA derived from T cells, B-cell-depleted T cells, or PBMCs. Subjects who had been exposed to COVID-19, were actively infected with it, or had recovered from it provided the deeply sampled blood TCRbeta repertoires that made up the dataset. A freely available public database, intended as a resource for researchers studying the immune response to SARS-CoV-2, is where the repertoires were released. Samples were obtained from the ongoing ImmuneRACE study (first 160 participants) and from some 1,300 subjects provided by 6 global collaborators. A de-identified subject ID, COVID-19 status, age in years and sex were almost always included in the sample metadata. HLA class I and class II types, where available, came from metadata supplied by the sample provider rather than from assay-based typing. The full study reports these points: The amount of clinical and demographic metadata varied by source and participant and was provided uncurated.

TCRbeta CDR3 regions were amplified from genomic DNA using the immunoSEQ Assay, a bias-controlled multiplex PCR. In the paper's pipeline: The number of nucleated cells in each sample was estimated by amplification of reference gene primers within the assay. Sequence reads were collapsed and filtered to measure the absolute abundance of every unique TCRbeta CDR3 rearrangement. For each sample, productive Simpson clonality was calculated as the square root of Simpson's diversity index across productive rearrangements. TCRdb mirrors the immuneACCESS table, restricted to in-frame sequences. Some clones are absent from its copies; in checked studies, under half trace to an unresolved V gene, and the reason for the others is unknown. V, J and clone size were drawn from that table, and D and trimming were deduced from the DNA. This sample is represented by about 360,000 clones; roughly 86% of them were singletons. 2% to 2.5% of the sample lies in the top ten.

This clone was picked up a small number of times. Its antigen is not yet known. No base qualities exist here, and no much larger clone lies one base off it. Counted from cysteine to phenylalanine, this CDR3 has 13 amino acids. Only the CDR3 DNA is retained, 39 bases long and in frame from the first base. V was cut back by 2 bases and J by 2 bases, leaving a gap of 7 bases between them. Via the germline V gene, CDR1 is SNHLY and CDR2 FYNNEI. Participants in the prospective study were aged roughly 18 to 89 years, lived in about two dozen United States geographic areas, and enrolled through a virtual design. To assign participants to cohorts, the prospective study relied on clinical history that participants themselves reported in a screening survey and a study questionnaire. In the prospective study, whole blood, serum and a nasopharyngeal or oropharyngeal swab were collected from each participant by mobile phlebotomists. Additional blood draws and questionnaires over an approximately 2-month period could optionally be provided by prospective study participants. Prospective study blood samples were shipped either frozen or at room temperature before DNA extraction.

Sequencing input: PBMCs or T cells enriched from blood (not recorded which). The TCR comes from a woman between 40 and 50 years old with acute COVID-19. In this chain, TRBV2 is recombined with TRBJ2-7, and possibly TRBD1, on 6 matching bases. The CDR3 protein is CASSESGAYEQYF. The DNA sequence reads TGTGCCAGCAGTGAATCAGGGGCCTACGAGCAGTACTTC.